This T cell receptor (beta chain) appears in the sequencing data of a study of blood T cell repertoires in COVID-19. In the study overall: Sites across the United States, Italy and Spain contributed samples from acute and convalescent COVID-19. From T cells, B-cell-depleted T cells, or PBMCs came the material, which was cDNA or gDNA.

The CDR3 extends over 15 amino acids. In germline, CDR1 is SNHLY, CDR2 FYNNEI. V lost 1 base, J lost 7 bases, and 7 bases stayed unmatched. Original processing methods: For nucleated cells, counts were estimated from reference gene primer amplification. Sequencing used immunoSEQ multiplex PCR; TCRdb keeps in-frame clones, though not all of them. The V and J calls and the clone size are those of that table, but D and trimming were determined from the DNA. The data hold about 98,000 clones, with roughly 86% observed a single time. Input material: peripheral blood. V is TRBV2 and J is TRBJ1-5, with 7 bases identical to TRBD1. The receptor was isolated from a man aged 50 to 59 with active or convalescent COVID-19. CDR3 DNA sequence: TGTGCCAGCAGTGAAGGTTCAACAGGGGTACAGCCCCAGCATTTT. As protein: CASSEGSTGVQPQHF.